The rows below give T cell receptor beta chains drawn from one sample of a study of blood T cells in healthy people across ages. TCRdb itself ran the 5' RACE reads through MiXCR, one entry per CDR3 protein. Among 600,000 to 1,000,000 distinct CDR3 sequences listed, roughly 25% were seen once. Another study also made use of these data, one on T cells of mothers and their children.

The sequenced sample consisted of blood. These receptors were obtained from a boy between 10 and 17 years old in good health. The CDR3 runs from the conserved cysteine through the conserved F or W. A D gene is named only where the DNA matches it firmly. Clone size is stated in some rows and not others, as once, few, many or a class when expanded.

length,D,V,J,size,CDR3,DNA
14,TRBD2,TRBV25-1,TRBJ2-3,-,CASSVGGIPDTQYF,TGTGCCAGCAGTGTGGGAGGGATACCAGATACGCAGTATTTT
15,-,TRBV4-3,TRBJ1-1,few,CASSQDKGENTEAFF,TGCGCCAGCAGCCAAGATAAGGGGGAGAACACTGAAGCTTTCTTT
13,TRBD2,TRBV20-1,TRBJ2-5,-,CSADGEGWETQYF,TGCAGCGCGGACGGGGAGGGTTGGGAGACCCAGTACTTC
12,-,TRBV28,TRBJ1-4,-,CASRASNEKLFF,TGTGCCAGCAGGGCCAGTAATGAAAAACTGTTTTTT
15,TRBD1,TRBV25-1,TRBJ2-7,-,CASSGTGTGDHEQYF,TGTGCCAGCAGTGGGACCGGGACAGGGGACCACGAGCAGTACTTC
13,-,TRBV7-2,TRBJ2-1,-,CASSLVRLNEQFF,TGTGCCAGCAGCTTAGTAAGGCTTAATGAGCAGTTCTTC
14,-,TRBV27,TRBJ2-2,-,CASSPLTGTGELFF,TGTGCCAGCAGTCCTCTAACGGGCACCGGGGAGCTGTTCTTT
12,TRBD2,TRBV7-8,TRBJ2-5,few,CASSPRGVTQYF,TGTGCCAGCAGCCCCCGGGGGGTGACCCAGTACTTC
16,-,TRBV5-1,TRBJ2-5,-,CASSQLGGGVQETQYF,TGCGCCAGCAGCCAGCTTGGAGGGGGGGTCCAAGAGACCCAGTACTTC
14,-,TRBV20-1,TRBJ2-1,-,CSASVVAGYNEQFF,TGCAGTGCTAGTGTAGTAGCCGGTTACAATGAGCAGTTCTTC
16,-,TRBV5-6,TRBJ2-3,-,CASSLGSDRAADTQYF,TGTGCCAGCAGCTTGGGGTCGGATAGGGCGGCAGATACGCAGTATTTT
14,-,TRBV7-9,TRBJ2-5,few,CASSLDLLVQTQYF,TGTGCCAGCAGCTTAGATCTACTGGTGCAGACCCAGTACTTC
15,-,TRBV6-2/TRBV6-3,TRBJ1-1,-,CASSIMDQGSLEAFF,TGTGCCAGCAGTATTATGGACCAGGGGTCCTTGGAAGCTTTCTTT
14,TRBD1,TRBV5-1,TRBJ1-6,-,CASSLNRGNSPLHF,TGCGCCAGCAGCTTGAACAGGGGTAATTCACCCCTCCACTTT
18,-,TRBV21-1,TRBJ2-5,few,CASSEKLESGRDQETQYF,TGTGCCAGCAGCGAAAAACTCGAGAGCGGGAGGGACCAAGAGACCCAGTACTTC
13,-,TRBV12-3/TRBV12-4,TRBJ2-7,-,CASSRVERYEQYF,TGTGCCAGCAGTCGCGTGGAGCGCTACGAGCAGTACTTC